This T cell receptor (beta chain) was recorded in a study of CD8+CD57+ T cells in acquired aplastic anemia. On the study more broadly: Mean DNA quantity obtained from sorted CD4+ and CD8+ cells was 3 to 4 ug. Healthy donors yielded some 9.9 million CD4+ cell reads on average.

Notes on the study in general: A significant difference in CD8+ Simpson's diversity between patients and controls was not found. Patients and controls were found to share twenty-nine CD8+ CDR3 sequences.

Both TCR beta VDJ combination and CDR3 sequence profiling were carried out. Genomic DNA was the template for this profiling. TCRdb called the reads again in MiXCR, with one record for every CDR3 protein. This table has under 75,000 distinct CDR3 sequences, approximately 54% appearing once. A note on this clonotype: Antigen specificity is unknown.

The ends were cut back, 2 bases at V and 0 bases at J, with 3 bases in the middle. CDR1 and CDR2 from the germline V gene are WSHSY and SAAADI. This CDR3 comprises 13 residues. The source is a human donor in good health, serving as a control. The chain is built from TRBV10-2 and TRBJ2-3; D unclear. Sequenced: sorted CD4+, CD8+, or CD8+CD57+ T cells (not recorded which) from PBMCs. The CDR3 spells CASSEVSTDTQYF. CDR3 sequence (DNA): TGCGCCAGCAGTGAGGTCAGCACAGATACGCAGTATTTT.